This T cell receptor beta chain was identified in a study of blood T cell repertoires in COVID-19. Study-level information: Both acute and convalescent COVID-19 samples were obtained from the United States, Italy and Spain. The analysed material was cDNA or gDNA that came from T cells, B-cell-depleted T cells, or PBMCs.

CDR3 size: 14 residues. Germline-derived CDR1 and CDR2 are SGDLS and YYNGEE. V dropped 6 bases and J dropped 7 bases, with 19 bases sitting between them. Per the authors' pipeline: The authors estimated nucleated cell counts from reference gene primer amplification. Assay: immunoSEQ multiplex PCR; the TCRdb copy retains only in-frame clones and omits some. Clonal size and the V and J genes are those of that table, whereas D and trimming came from the DNA. The sample has approximately 190,000 clones, approximately 84% seen once. V is TRBV9 and J is TRBJ1-2, with a weak D call TRBD1 (5 bases). The sequenced material came from peripheral blood. This receptor was obtained from a human donor with acute or convalescent COVID-19. The donor label of this sample is uncertain. The CDR3 nucleotides read TGTGCCAGCACCTTTGAGCCAGGGTTCCGTGGCTACACCTTC. It specifies CASTFEPGFRGYTF.